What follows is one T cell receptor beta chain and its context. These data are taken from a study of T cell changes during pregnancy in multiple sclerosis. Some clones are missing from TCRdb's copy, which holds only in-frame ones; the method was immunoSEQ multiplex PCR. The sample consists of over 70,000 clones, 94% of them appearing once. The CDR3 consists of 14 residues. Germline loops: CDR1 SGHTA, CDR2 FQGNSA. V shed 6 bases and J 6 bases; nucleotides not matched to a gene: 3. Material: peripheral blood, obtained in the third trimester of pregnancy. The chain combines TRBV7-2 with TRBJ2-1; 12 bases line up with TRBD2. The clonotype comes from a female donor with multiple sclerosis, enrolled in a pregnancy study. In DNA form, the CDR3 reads TGTGCCAGCAGACCGGGACTAGCGGGCAATGAGCAGTTCTTC. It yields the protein CASRPGLAGNEQFF.